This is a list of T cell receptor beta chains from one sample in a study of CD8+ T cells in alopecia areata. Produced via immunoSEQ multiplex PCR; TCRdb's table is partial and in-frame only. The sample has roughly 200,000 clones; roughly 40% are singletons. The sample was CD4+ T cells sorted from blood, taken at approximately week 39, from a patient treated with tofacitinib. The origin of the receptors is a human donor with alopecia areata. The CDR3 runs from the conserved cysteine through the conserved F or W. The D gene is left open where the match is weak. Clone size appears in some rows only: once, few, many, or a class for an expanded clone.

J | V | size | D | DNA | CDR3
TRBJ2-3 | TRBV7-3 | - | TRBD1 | TGTGCCAGCAGCTTCAACAGGGGATTAGATACGCAGTATTTT | CASSFNRGLDTQYF
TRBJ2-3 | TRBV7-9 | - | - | TGTGCCAGCAGCCATCGACAGAGCACAGATACGCAGTATTTT | CASSHRQSTDTQYF
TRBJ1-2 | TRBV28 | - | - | TGTGCCAGCAGTTTACGGGGTGGCTACACCTTC | CASSLRGGYTF
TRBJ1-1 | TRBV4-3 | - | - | TGCGCCAGCAGCCAGCTTTTGTGGGTTACTGAAGCTTTCTTT | CASSQLLWVTEAFF
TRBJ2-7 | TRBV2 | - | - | TGTGCCAGCAGGGCCGGGACATTAACCTACGAGCAGTACTTC | CASRAGTLTYEQYF
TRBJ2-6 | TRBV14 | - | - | TGTGCCAGCAGCCCTCCGGGGTTGTCTGGGGCCAACGTCCTGACTTTC | CASSPPGLSGANVLTF
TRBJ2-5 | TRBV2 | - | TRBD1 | TGTGCCAGCGCTGCTACAGGGGCGTACGAGACCCAGTACTTC | CASAATGAYETQYF
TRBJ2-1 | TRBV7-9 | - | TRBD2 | TGTGCCAGCAGGACTAGCGGTGGCCCCTACAATGAGCAGTTCTTC | CASRTSGGPYNEQFF
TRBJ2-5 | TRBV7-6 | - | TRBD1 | TGTGCCAGCAGCTTAGGGGGGAAACCGGGACAGGTTGAAGAGACCCAGTACTTC | CASSLGGKPGQVEETQYF
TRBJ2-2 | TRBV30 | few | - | TGTGCCTGGAGTCAACGTATGAGAGGGGCCGGGGAGCTGTTTTTT | CAWSQRMRGAGELFF
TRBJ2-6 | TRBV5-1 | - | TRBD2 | TGCGCCAGCAGCTCGGCGGGGGGGACGCCAAGCTCTGGGGCCAACGTCCTGACTTTC | CASSSAGGTPSSGANVLTF
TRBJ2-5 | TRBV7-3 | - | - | TGTGCCAGCAGCCCACAGGGACGTTTGTGGGAGACCCAGTACTTC | CASSPQGRLWETQYF
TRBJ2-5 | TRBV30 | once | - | TGTGCCTGGAGGGCCACCAAGACCCAGTACTTC | CAWRATKTQYF
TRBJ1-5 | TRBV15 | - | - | TGTGCCACCAGCAGAGACGTCACCGGGGGACAGCCCCAGCATTTT | CATSRDVTGGQPQHF
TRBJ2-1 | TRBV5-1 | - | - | TGCGCCAGCAGCTCGGCGGAGAGGGTTGGGAATGAGCAGTTCTTC | CASSSAERVGNEQFF
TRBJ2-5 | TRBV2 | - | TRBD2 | TGTGCCAGCTCCGGGACTACCCGCCGGGGGGAGACCCAGTACTTC | CASSGTTRRGETQYF
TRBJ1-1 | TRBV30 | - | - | TGTGCCTGGAGTGTGCAGGGAATTATGAACACTGAAGCTTTCTTT | CAWSVQGIMNTEAFF